This note documents a single T cell receptor beta chain sequence. The data stem from a study of blood T cell repertoires in COVID-19. In the study overall: Acute-phase and convalescent COVID-19 samples originated in the United States, Italy and Spain. Sources were T cells, B-cell-depleted T cells, or PBMCs; the material itself was cDNA or gDNA.

Authors' data handling: Reference gene primers were amplified, and this amplification served to estimate nucleated cell counts. Repertoires were generated with immunoSEQ multiplex PCR, while TCRdb's copy carries only in-frame clones and drops some. That table supplies the V and J calls and clone size; D and trimming were determined from the DNA. Seen here are 40,000 to 55,000 clones, approximately 88% observed once, and the top ten hold around 4.5%. The CDR3 runs 13 residues. Germline loops: CDR1 ENHRY, CDR2 SYGVKD. Trimming pared 11 bases from V and 5 bases from J, leaving 18 bases between. The sequence was obtained from a man aged 50-59 years with active COVID-19. The rearrangement joins TRBV10-3 to TRBJ1-1; a weak D match, TRBD1 (6 bases). Sample: peripheral blood. The CDR3 here is CAASQGEKTEAFF. The CDR3 nucleotides are TGTGCCGCCTCACAGGGAGAAAAGACTGAAGCTTTCTTT.